The TCR beta chain described here comes from a study of blood T cell repertoires in COVID-19. The V segment lost 4 bases and the J segment 4 bases; nucleotides outside the gene matches: 8. Germline V CDR1 and CDR2: SGHNT, YYREEE (reference sequence). The CDR3 spans 15 residues. Clones were sequenced by immunoSEQ multiplex PCR, and TCRdb holds only the in-frame ones, with some missing. This table has some 270,000 clones, around 90% appearing once. The V gene is TRBV5-4, the J gene TRBJ1-2; TRBD1 aligns across 9 bases. The clonotype originates from a man in his fifties or sixties with acute or convalescent COVID-19. Sequencing was performed on peripheral blood. CDR3 nucleotide sequence: TGTGCCAGCAGCAAACAGGGGGCCACTCCCTATGGCTACACCTTC. This translates into CASSKQGATPYGYTF.